This is a list of T cell receptor beta chains from one sample in a study of OX40 agonist ivuxolimab in advanced cancers. Profiling relied on immunoSEQ multiplex PCR, and the TCRdb table lists in-frame clones only, not all of them. The sample includes approximately 50,000 clones, about nine tenths of them seen just once. The input for sequencing was CD4+ or CD8+ T cells sorted from blood, taken in a trial of the OX40 agonist ivuxolimab. The source of these receptors is an adult with an advanced solid tumor such as melanoma, head and neck, liver or kidney cancer. Each CDR3 is given with its conserved first and last residue.

>16|TRBV10-3|TRBJ1-4
CAIREGKGATNEKLFF
>18|TRBV19|TRBJ2-1
CASSIRLAGGTSYNEQFF
>14|TRBV28|TRBJ1-1
CASREGGFNTEAFF
>14|TRBV7-8|TRBJ2-1
CASRSSGPYNEQFF
>17|TRBV18|TRBJ2-2
CASSPRGLTLDTGELFF
>12|TRBV14|TRBJ1-1
CASSHGLTEAFF
>15|TRBV7-2|TRBJ2-2
CASSLALGGTGELFF
>13|TRBV5-1|TRBJ2-5
CASSLKGEETQYF
>14|TRBV7-2|TRBJ2-7
CASSSPALAYEQYF
>14|TRBV9|TRBJ2-3
CASSSSDFTDTQYF
>18|TRBV28|TRBJ2-6
CASSARGAGLSGANVLTF
>13|TRBV30|TRBJ1-4
CACRRDRPEKLFF
>11|TRBV28|TRBJ2-5
CASSDQETQYF
>17|TRBV4-2|TRBJ2-2
CASSQEIAGGRTGELFF
>16|TRBV7-2|TRBJ2-5
CASSPRTSGRQETQYF
>14|TRBV9|TRBJ2-2
CASSPQLPTGELFF
>13|TRBV18|TRBJ2-3
CASTPRDVDTQYF